A single sample gave rise to the 3 T cell receptor beta chains below, sequenced in a study of shared clonotypes between healthy human individuals. Clones were read by immunoSEQ multiplex PCR, and TCRdb kept only the in-frame ones, dropping some. The sample lists under 1,100,000 clones; about 75% were seen once. Sample: memory CD4+ T cells sorted from blood. Subset: CD45RA-negative fraction. The receptors derive from a man aged 18 to 35 in good health.

V usage is TRBV4-1 and J usage is TRBJ1-4; D might be TRBD1 (6 bases). Trimming left V 0 bases short and J 7 bases short, with 12 bases between. CDR3 size: 15 residues. Germline loops: CDR1 MGHRA, CDR2 YSYEKL. CDR3 nucleotide sequence: TGCGCCAGCAGCCAAGAAGTGGGGGCCGGTGAAAAACTGTTTTTT. Translating gives CASSQEVGAGEKLFF.

J is TRBJ2-1 and V is TRBV7-2; no clear D. Between the trimmed V and J ends, which lost 3 bases and 3 bases, there was a span of 6 bases. Germline V gene sequence: CDR1 SGHTA, CDR2 FQGNSA. The CDR3 has 13 amino acids. CDR3 loop: CASSFGDYNEQFF. CDR3 DNA sequence: TGTGCCAGCAGCTTTGGTGACTACAATGAGCAGTTCTTC.

Notes on this clone: A read error may be the cause here, since a much bigger clone is one base away. The chain uses TRBV6-5 and TRBJ1-2; D not certain. Germline lookup yields CDR1 MNHEY and CDR2 SVGAGI. The CDR3 covers 11 residues. V was pared by 8 bases and J by 1 base, with 5 bases between. The DNA for the CDR3 is TGTGCCAGCGGAGATAACTATGGCTACACCTTC. It specifies CASGDNYGYTF.